The next 14 T cell receptor beta chains were all read from a single sample in a study of T cell repertoires in cytomegalovirus infection. TCRdb passed the reads through MiXCR, listing each CDR3 protein once. This table holds approximately 400,000 distinct CDR3 sequences, 25% to 40% found once. The specimen was PBMCs. The receptors shown here come from a human donor in good health (CMV status not recorded). Some clones in this sample may be carry-over from other donors' samples.

About this clonotype itself: With a much larger clone just one base away, this may be a read error. The V gene is TRBV7-9, the J gene TRBJ2-1, with D possibly TRBD1 on 7 matching bases. V lost 8 bases, J lost 14 bases, and 25 bases lay in between. Germline V gene sequence: CDR1 SEHNR, CDR2 FQNEAQ (reference sequence). The CDR3 totals 14 residues. This chain's CDR3 is CASGGDRNTLEKFF. The CDR3 DNA reads as TGTGCCAGCGGCGGGGACAGAAATACCCTAGAGAAGTTCTTC.

In its sample, this clonotype was seen once. J is TRBJ2-1 and V is TRBV19, with 7 bases lining up with TRBD2. Germline assignment: CDR1 LNHDA and CDR2 SQIVND (reference sequence). CDR3 length: 19 residues. The junction had 15 bases not matched to a gene; V was cut back by 0 bases and J by 4 bases. In DNA form, the CDR3 reads TGTGCCAGTAGTATAGATTCCGGGACTACCTCATCCCTATACAATGAGCAGTTCTTC. Its translation: CASSIDSGTTSSLYNEQFF.

With regard to this clonotype: At one end the junction does not follow the germline gene, possibly because of a read error. The chain uses TRBV7-9 and TRBJ2-5; D unclear. This CDR3 has 16 residues. Germline V gives CDR1 SEHNR, CDR2 FQNEAQ (reference sequence). In DNA form, the CDR3 reads TGTGCCAGCAGCTTAGTGGTGGCTCTCAGCCAAGAGCCCCAGTACTTC. Translating it yields CASSLVVALSQEPQYF.

This clonotype was seen more than once but under ten times. The J gene is TRBJ1-2, the V gene TRBV28; 7 bases agree with TRBD1. V shed 3 bases and J 8 bases; nucleotides not matched to a gene: 6. Germline CDR1 MDHEN, CDR2 SYDVKM. The CDR3 runs 13 residues. The CDR3 DNA sequence: TGTGCCAGCAGTTTCCAAGGGACAGACGGCTACACCTTC. Encoded protein: CASSFQGTDGYTF.

The rearrangement uses TRBV6-5 and TRBJ2-1, with unresolved D. CDR3 length: 14 amino acids. Germline values: CDR1 MNHEY, CDR2 SVGAGI. Trimming left V 2 bases short and J 6 bases short, with 11 bases between. The CDR3, as DNA: TGTGCCAGCAGTTACATAGGGTCGGGCAATGAGCAGTTCTTC. This translates into CASSYIGSGNEQFF.

This chain uses TRBV7-6 with TRBJ1-1, with a tentative D call TRBD1 (5 bases). V gave up 5 bases and J gave up 2 bases, with 15 bases separating them. The CDR3 runs 15 residues. Germline-derived CDR1 and CDR2 are SGHVS and FNYEAQ. The CDR3 is CASSPQPTENTEAFF. The CDR3 DNA reads TGTGCCAGCAGCCCTCAACCGACAGAAAACACTGAAGCTTTCTTT.

The CDR3 here is CASSLGWGGGASYNEQFF. CDR3 DNA: TGTGCCAGCAGCTTAGGATGGGGCGGGGGGGCGTCCTACAATGAGCAGTTCTTC. The chain carries TRBV11-2 and TRBJ2-1, with TRBD2 matching over 9 bases. Trimming removed 1 base from V and 1 base from J; junction bases left unmatched: 8. Germline-derived CDR1 and CDR2 are SGHAT and FQNNGV. The CDR3 length is 18 residues.

CDR3 DNA: TGTGCCAGTAGTCCTAGACAGGGTTTCGAGCAGTACTTC. Protein sequence: CASSPRQGFEQYF. The rearrangement uses TRBV19 and TRBJ2-7; 7 positions match TRBD1. CDR1 and CDR2 (germline): LNHDA, SQIVND (reference sequence). V gave up 5 bases and J gave up 6 bases; unmatched junction bases: 7. The CDR3 runs to 13 residues.

This clonotype was found a few times. This chain joins TRBV6-6 and TRBJ1-5, with TRBD1 matching over 10 bases. CDR3 length: 17 residues. Germline lookup yields CDR1 MNHNY and CDR2 SVGAGI (reference sequence). Trimming at V came to 2 bases and at J to 3 bases, leaving 7 bases not matched to a gene. The CDR3 loop reads CASSYDRGRISNQPQHF. CDR3 DNA: TGTGCCAGCAGTTACGACAGGGGGCGTATTTCCAATCAGCCCCAGCATTTT.

This clonotype was detected only once. A single base separates this from a much larger clone, so it may be a read error. Likely a read error: the CDR3 ends without its conserved phenylalanine or tryptophan. The V call is TRBV6-8, the J call TRBJ2-6, with D perhaps being TRBD1 or TRBD2 (5 bases each). Deletions cut 0 bases from V and 4 bases from J, with 10 bases between. Germline V lookup: CDR1 MNHGY, CDR2 SAAAGT. The CDR3 spans 16 residues. CDR3 sequence: CASSYSGVTGANVLTL. Here the CDR3 DNA reads TGTGCCAGCAGTTACTCGGGGGTGACCGGGGCCAACGTCCTGACTTTA.

The sample holds a few counts of this clonotype. This chain uses TRBV19 with TRBJ1-5, with D uncertain. The V end lost 2 bases, the J end lost 10 bases, and 12 bases lay between the germline ends. The CDR3 covers 13 residues. Germline V CDR1 and CDR2: LNHDA, SQIVND (reference sequence). CDR3 region: CASSIQERQPQHF. Here the CDR3 DNA reads TGTGCCAGTAGTATACAAGAGAGACAACCCCAGCATTTT.

In this sample, this clonotype turned up a few times. The genes are TRBV9 and TRBJ1-4; D unclear. Trimming took off 3 bases at V and 7 bases at J, with 13 bases between the two ends. Per the germline V gene, CDR1 is SGDLS and CDR2 is YYNGEE. This CDR3 is 14 amino acids long. The DNA for the CDR3 is TGTGCCAGCAGCGCCCTACACAGACGTGAAAAACTGTTTTTT. This sequence encodes CASSALHRREKLFF.

Many counts were recorded for this clonotype. V gene TRBV7-2 combines with J gene TRBJ1-3, with unresolved D. V was trimmed by 5 bases and J by 2 bases, leaving 13 bases between them. Germline loops: CDR1 SGHTA, CDR2 FQGNSA. The CDR3 loop spans 15 amino acids. CDR3 bases: TGTGCCAGCAGCCCGGAGAATGGGGCTGGAAACACCATATATTTT. It encodes CASSPENGAGNTIYF.

This clonotype was seen at least ten times. The chain uses TRBV11-2 and TRBJ2-7; D gene uncertain. Per germline, CDR1 SGHAT and CDR2 FQNNGV. CDR3 size: 14 residues. Trimming pared 1 base from V and 2 bases from J, leaving 9 bases between. CDR3 nucleotides: TGTGCCAGCAGCTTAGCGGGCACCACCTACGAGCAGTACTTC. This codes for CASSLAGTTYEQYF. The full variable domain, with the rest looked up from reference TRBV11-2 and TRBJ2-7, is EAGVAQSPRYKIIEKRQSVAFWCNPISGHATLYWYQQILGQGPKLLIQFQNNGVVDDSQLPKDRFSAERLKGVDSTLKIQPAKLEDSAVYLCASSLAGTTYEQYFGPGTRLTVT.